This T cell receptor beta chain was captured in a study of T cell responses to AZD1222 COVID-19 vaccine. Notes on the study in general: Receipt of two AZD1222 doses was followed by a rise in Spike-specific TCR breadth and depth. Clonal diversity was possibly underestimated, and the donors were mostly white British, with more females. Baseline antibody screening turned up just six seropositive AZD1222 recipients.

From germline, CDR1 is MNHEY and CDR2 SVGEGT. Trimming took 5 bases from V and 3 from J; bases not matched to a gene: 12. CDR3 length: 17 amino acids. TCRdb's copy holds only in-frame clones and misses some; the assay was immunoSEQ multiplex PCR. This repertoire shows 110,000 or so clones, around 89% found once; its top ten account for roughly 6.9%. It was second doses at about 4 or about 12 weeks that were pooled. A single count supports this clone. Its antigen is unknown. The sequencing used peripheral blood, collected 28 days after the second AZD1222 dose. J is TRBJ2-7 and V is TRBV6-2 or TRBV6-3; 11 bases map to TRBD2. The clonotype was recovered from an adult who received the AZD1222 COVID-19 vaccine. The CDR3 DNA reads TGTGCCAGCAGTCCCCGGGGACTAGCGGTACTCTACTACGAGCAGTACTTC. Its protein is CASSPRGLAVLYYEQYF.